The clone carrying this TCR beta chain turned up a few times. These data are taken from a study of blood T cell repertoires in COVID-19. The length of the CDR3 is 22 residues. V lost 4 bases, J lost 7 bases, and 28 bases stayed unmatched. Germline CDR1 reads MGHRA; CDR2 reads YSYEKL. Profiling relied on immunoSEQ multiplex PCR, and the TCRdb table lists in-frame clones only, not all of them. The table includes approximately 99,000 clones, around 64% detected once. This rearrangement joins TRBV4-1 to TRBJ2-1, with 10 bases aligning to TRBD2. This TCR came from a woman aged 40 to 55 with acute or convalescent COVID-19. The material sequenced was peripheral blood. This chain's CDR3 is CASSPEPRGGWSSGGARNEQFF. The CDR3 DNA follows: TGCGCCAGCAGCCCTGAACCGCGGGGAGGGTGGTCCAGCGGGGGGGCTCGGAATGAGCAGTTCTTC.